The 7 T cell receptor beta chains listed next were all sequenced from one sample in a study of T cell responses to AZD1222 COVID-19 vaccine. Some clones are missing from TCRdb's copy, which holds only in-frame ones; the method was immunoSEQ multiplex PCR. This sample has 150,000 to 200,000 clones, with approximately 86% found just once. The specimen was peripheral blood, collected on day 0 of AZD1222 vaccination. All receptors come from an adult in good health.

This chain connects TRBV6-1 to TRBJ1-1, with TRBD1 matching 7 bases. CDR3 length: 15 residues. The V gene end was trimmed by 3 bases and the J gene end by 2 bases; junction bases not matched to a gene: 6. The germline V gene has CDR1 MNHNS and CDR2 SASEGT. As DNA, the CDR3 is TGTGCCAGCAGTGATCCGGGACAGCCTAACACTGAAGCTTTCTTT. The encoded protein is CASSDPGQPNTEAFF.

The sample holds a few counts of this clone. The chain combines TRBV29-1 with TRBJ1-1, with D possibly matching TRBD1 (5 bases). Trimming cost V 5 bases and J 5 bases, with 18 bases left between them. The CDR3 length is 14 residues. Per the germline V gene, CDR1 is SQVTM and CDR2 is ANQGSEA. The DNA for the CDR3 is TGCAGCGTTTTTGAGGGGTTGTATTCGACTGAAGCTTTCTTT. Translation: CSVFEGLYSTEAFF. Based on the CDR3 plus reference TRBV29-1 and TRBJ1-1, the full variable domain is SAVISQKPSRDICQRGTSLTIQCQVDSQVTMMFWYRQQPGQSLTLIATANQGSEATYESGFVIDKFPISRPNLTFSTLTVSNMSPEDSSIYLCSVFEGLYSTEAFFGQGTRLTVV.

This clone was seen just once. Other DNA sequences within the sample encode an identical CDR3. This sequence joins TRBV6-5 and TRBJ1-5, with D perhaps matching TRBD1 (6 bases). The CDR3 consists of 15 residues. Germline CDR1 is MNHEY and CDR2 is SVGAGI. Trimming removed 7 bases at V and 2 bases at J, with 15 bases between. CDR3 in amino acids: CASNGQGSGNQPQHF. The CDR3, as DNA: TGTGCCAGCAATGGCCAGGGGAGTGGCAATCAGCCCCAGCATTTT.

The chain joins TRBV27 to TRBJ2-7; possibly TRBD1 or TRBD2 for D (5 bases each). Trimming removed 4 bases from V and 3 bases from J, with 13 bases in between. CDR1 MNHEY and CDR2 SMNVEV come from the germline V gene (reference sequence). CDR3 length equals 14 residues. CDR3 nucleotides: TGTGCCAGCAGTTATTCGGGACGGGGCTACGAGCAGTACTTC. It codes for CASSYSGRGYEQYF.

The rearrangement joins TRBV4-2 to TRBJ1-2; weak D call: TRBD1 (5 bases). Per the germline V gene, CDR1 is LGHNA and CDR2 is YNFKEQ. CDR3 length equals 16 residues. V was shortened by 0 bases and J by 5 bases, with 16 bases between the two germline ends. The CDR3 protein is CASSQEIGQGRYGYTF. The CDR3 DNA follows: TGTGCCAGCAGCCAAGAAATAGGGCAGGGACGGTATGGCTACACCTTC.

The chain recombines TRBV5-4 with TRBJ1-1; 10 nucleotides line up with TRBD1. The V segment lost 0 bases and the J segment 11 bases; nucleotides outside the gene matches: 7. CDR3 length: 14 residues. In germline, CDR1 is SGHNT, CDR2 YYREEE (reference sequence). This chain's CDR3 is CASSLGQGAVVAFF. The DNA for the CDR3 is TGTGCCAGCAGCTTGGGACAGGGGGCAGTGGTGGCTTTCTTT.

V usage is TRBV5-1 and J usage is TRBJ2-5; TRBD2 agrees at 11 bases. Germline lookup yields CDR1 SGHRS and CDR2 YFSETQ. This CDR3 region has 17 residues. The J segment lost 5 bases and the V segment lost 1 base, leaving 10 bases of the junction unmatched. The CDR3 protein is CASSLRSSGRRDETQYF. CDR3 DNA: TGCGCCAGCAGCTTGAGGTCTAGCGGGAGGAGGGACGAGACCCAGTACTTC.